Below, 10 T cell receptor beta chains from the same sample are listed, as sequenced in a study of CD8 T cells in ankylosing spondylitis. Study-wide results and limits: For ankylosing spondylitis blood, a TCR beta motif of 7 or 8 highly homologous variants appeared characteristic.

One entry per CDR3 protein results from TCRdb running MiXCR on the 5' RACE reads. The table has 700,000 to 850,000 distinct CDR3 sequences, around 11% seen once. These receptors' targets are unknown. The sequencing sample was made of blood, either unsorted or a sorted T cell fraction (not recorded which). These TCRs come from a male donor with ankylosing spondylitis.

The chain employs TRBV20-1 and TRBJ2-7; D is unresolved. V lost 5 bases, J lost 2 bases, and 10 bases lay in between. The CDR3 runs 12 residues. Germline lookup yields CDR1 DFQATT and CDR2 SNEGSKA (reference sequence). This CDR3 is CSAYGDAYEQYF. DNA for the CDR3: TGCAGTGCTTACGGAGACGCCTACGAGCAGTACTTC.

The genes are TRBV18 and TRBJ2-3; 8 bases match TRBD2. From germline, CDR1 is KGHSH and CDR2 LQKENI. CDR3 length equals 14 residues. V shed 6 bases and J 0 bases; nucleotides not matched to a gene: 2. The CDR3 loop reads CASSGLASTDTQYF. CDR3 in DNA: TGTGCCAGCTCTGGACTAGCTAGCACAGATACGCAGTATTTT.

V usage is TRBV5-1 and J usage is TRBJ2-3; tentatively, D is TRBD1 (5 bases). The CDR3 length is 14 residues. CDR1 is SGHRS and CDR2 is YFSETQ in the germline V gene. The V gene lost 5 bases and the J gene lost 1 base, with 11 bases spanning the gap. The chain's CDR3 is CASRDIQGTDTQYF. In DNA, the CDR3 is TGCGCCAGCAGGGACATCCAAGGCACAGATACGCAGTATTTT.

The chain uses TRBV23-1 and TRBJ2-1; possible D gene TRBD2, 5 bases. TRBV23-1 is identified as an open reading frame with a role that is uncertain. V lost 6 bases and J 8 bases, leaving 20 bases between the germline ends. CDR3 length: 15 residues. Here the CDR3 DNA reads TGCGCCAGCAGCCCGATCGGGAAGGGTCACCATGAGCAGTTCTTC. Translating it yields CASSPIGKGHHEQFF.

This clonotype has at least ten counts. This chain links TRBV5-1 with TRBJ1-2, with 7 positions matching TRBD1. This CDR3 region has 15 residues. V lost 4 bases to trimming and J lost 4 bases; unmatched junction nucleotides: 10. Germline-derived CDR1 and CDR2 are SGHRS and YFSETQ. The DNA for the CDR3 is TGCGCCAGCAGCGGGACAGTCCCCCCGGCCTATGGCTACACCTTC. The encoded protein is CASSGTVPPAYGYTF.

The V gene is TRBV7-9, the J gene TRBJ2-7; D gene uncertain. V dropped 5 bases and J dropped 5 bases, with 22 bases sitting between them. The length of the CDR3 is 16 residues. Germline CDR1 and CDR2: SEHNR and FQNEAQ (reference sequence). The CDR3 is CASSPASTFFGHEQYF. The CDR3 nucleotides read TGTGCCAGCAGCCCCGCGAGCACCTTTTTCGGCCACGAGCAGTACTTC.

The chain uses TRBV4-3 and TRBJ1-1; 11 nucleotides agree with TRBD1. Germline lookup yields CDR1 LGHNA and CDR2 YSLEER. The CDR3 runs to 15 residues. With V trimmed by 5 bases and J by 3 bases, 5 bases remained unmatched. The CDR3 protein is CASSYQGQGDTEAFF. The CDR3 region has the DNA TGCGCCAGCAGCTACCAGGGACAGGGGGACACTGAAGCTTTCTTT.

This clonotype was picked up a small number of times. The V and J genes are TRBV12-3 or TRBV12-4 and TRBJ2-6; D call uncertain. Between the trimmed V and J ends, which lost 3 bases and 6 bases, there was a span of 15 bases. The CDR3 spans 16 residues. As DNA, the CDR3 is TGTGCCAGCAGTTTTTCAATGTTGCCACAGGCCAACGTCCTGACTTTC. Amino acid sequence: CASSFSMLPQANVLTF.

The chain joins TRBV6-1 to TRBJ1-6; D possibly corresponds to TRBD1 (6 bases). CDR1 is MNHNS, CDR2 SASEGT, per germline. The CDR3 spans 14 residues. Trimming cost V 6 bases and J 9 bases, with 15 bases left between them. This chain's CDR3 is CASSSGTSGSPLHF. The CDR3 nucleotides read TGTGCCAGCAGCTCCGGGACATCAGGTTCACCCCTCCACTTT.

This clonotype appeared a few times. This chain connects TRBV24-1 to TRBJ2-3, with 7 bases aligning to TRBD1. The CDR3 has 13 residues. Germline trimming cut 12 bases from V and 9 bases from J; bases unmatched to any gene: 14. Germline CDR1 and CDR2: KGHDR and SFDVKD. CDR3 loop: CASKGGDQGTQYF. CDR3 DNA: TGTGCCTCGAAAGGGGGCGACCAGGGGACGCAGTATTTT.